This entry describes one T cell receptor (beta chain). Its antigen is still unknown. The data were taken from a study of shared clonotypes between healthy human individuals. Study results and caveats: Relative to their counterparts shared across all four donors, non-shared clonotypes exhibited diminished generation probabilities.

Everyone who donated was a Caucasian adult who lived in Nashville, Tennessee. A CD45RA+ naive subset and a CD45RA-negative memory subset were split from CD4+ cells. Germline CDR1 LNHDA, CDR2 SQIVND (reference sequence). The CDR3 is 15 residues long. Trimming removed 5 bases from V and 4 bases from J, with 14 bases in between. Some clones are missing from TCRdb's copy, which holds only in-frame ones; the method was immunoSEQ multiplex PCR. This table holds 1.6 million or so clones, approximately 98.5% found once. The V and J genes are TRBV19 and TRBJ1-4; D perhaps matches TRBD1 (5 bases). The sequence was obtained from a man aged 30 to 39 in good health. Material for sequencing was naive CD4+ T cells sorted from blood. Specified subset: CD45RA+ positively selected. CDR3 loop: CASSPRQKDNEKLFF. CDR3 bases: TGTGCCAGTAGTCCGAGACAGAAGGATAATGAAAAACTGTTTTTT.